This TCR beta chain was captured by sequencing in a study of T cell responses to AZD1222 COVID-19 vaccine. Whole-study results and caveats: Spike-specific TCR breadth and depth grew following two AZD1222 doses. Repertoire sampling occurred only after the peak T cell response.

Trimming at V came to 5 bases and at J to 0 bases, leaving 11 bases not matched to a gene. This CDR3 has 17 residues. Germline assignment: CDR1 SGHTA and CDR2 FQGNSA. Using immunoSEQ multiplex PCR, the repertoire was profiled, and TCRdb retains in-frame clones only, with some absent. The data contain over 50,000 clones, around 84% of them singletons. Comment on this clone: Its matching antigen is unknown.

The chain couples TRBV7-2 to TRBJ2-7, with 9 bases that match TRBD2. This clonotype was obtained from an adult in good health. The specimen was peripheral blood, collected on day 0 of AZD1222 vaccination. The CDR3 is CASSPDGISGGSYEQYF. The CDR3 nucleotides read TGTGCCAGCAGCCCCGACGGGATTAGCGGGGGCTCCTACGAGCAGTACTTC. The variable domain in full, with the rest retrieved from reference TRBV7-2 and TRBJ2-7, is GAGVSQSPSNKVTEKGKDVELRCDPISGHTALYWYRQSLGQGLEFLIYFQGNSAPDKSGLPSDRFSAERTGGSVSTLTIQRTQQEDSAVYLCASSPDGISGGSYEQYFGPGTRLTVT.